This record looks at one TCR beta chain sequence and its context. Its target is unknown. One junction end disagrees with the germline gene, perhaps due to a read error. The CDR3 is cut off 3 residues early in the read; its end comes from the germline J gene. Distinct nucleotide sequences in the sample also encode this CDR3. This entry comes from a study of T cells in women clearing cervical HPV infection. Study as a whole: Controls were women whose single incident HPV16 infection cleared within 12 months without precancer or cancer. Case blood was drawn when the lesion was first found; control blood after infection became undetectable.

Method: immunoSEQ multiplex PCR; TCRdb's copy keeps in-frame clones and lacks some. The specimen's table records around 31,000 clones. Dot-blot hybridization genotyped cervical HPV amplified with MY09/MY11 PCR. CDR1 and CDR2 from the germline V gene are LNHDA and SQIVND (reference sequence). CDR3 length: 17 amino acids. Findings and limits, study-wide: Timing of associations relative to infection is unclear; T-cell subsets were not isolated.

The sequence was obtained from a woman aged 18 to 75 with a cervical HPV16 infection that either progressed to CIN3+ or cleared (not recorded which). The chain recombines TRBV19 with TRBJ1-3; possibly TRBD1 for D (5 bases). The sequencing sample was made of blood buffy coat. The DNA read from the CDR3 is TGTGCCAGTAGTTCACCAGGGAGGCTAGCGCCTGGAAACACA. Its protein product is CASSSPGRLAPGNT. The complete CDR3 sequence is CASSSPGRLAPGNTIYF.